Below are 11 T cell receptor beta chains sequenced from a single sample in a study of cytomegalovirus exposure and HLA in healthy donors. The PCR contained 60 Vbeta and 13 Jbeta primers. TCRdb keeps only in-frame clones here, not all; method: immunoSEQ multiplex PCR. The sample has some 120,000 clones, less than 90% seen once. Sequenced material: PBMCs. These receptors were obtained from a man between 45 and 60 years old in good health and CMV-seronegative.

The chain employs TRBV6-5 and TRBJ2-1, with TRBD2 as a possible D gene (6 bases). Trimming took off 4 bases at V and 4 bases at J, with 14 bases between the two ends. The CDR3 loop spans 15 amino acids. Germline V gene data show CDR1 as MNHEY and CDR2 as SVGAGI. The CDR3 coding sequence is TGTGCCAGCAGTTCCGGGACTGCCCCATACAATGAGCAGTTCTTC. Its translation is CASSSGTAPYNEQFF.

CDR3 sequence (DNA): TGTGCCAGCAGCTTAGCCGGTAGCAATCAGCCCCAGCATTTT. This encodes CASSLAGSNQPQHF. V gene TRBV7-2 combines with J gene TRBJ1-5, with no clear D. The CDR3 sequence is 14 residues long. V lost 0 bases and J 0 bases, leaving 3 bases between the germline ends. The germline V gene encodes CDR1 SGHTA and CDR2 FQGNSA.

This chain links TRBV7-3 with TRBJ2-2, with TRBD2 identical over 8 bases. V lost 1 base to trimming and J lost 2 bases; unmatched junction nucleotides: 3. This CDR3 spans 16 amino acids. The germline V gene has CDR1 SGHTA and CDR2 FQGTGA. CDR3: CASSLNGGVNTGELFF. CDR3 sequence (DNA): TGTGCCAGCAGCTTAAACGGGGGGGTAAACACCGGGGAGCTGTTTTTT.

V usage is TRBV5-1 and J usage is TRBJ1-6, with 8 nucleotides matching TRBD1. Germline-derived CDR1 and CDR2 are SGHRS and YFSETQ. The trim removed 4 bases at V and 5 bases at J, leaving 5 bases unmatched. The CDR3 has 15 amino acids. The CDR3 coding sequence is TGCGCCAGCAGCCCCCCGGGACAGGATAATTCACCCCTCCACTTT. It is translated as CASSPPGQDNSPLHF.

The chain recombines TRBV6-1 with TRBJ1-1, with 11 bases aligning to TRBD1. With 6 bases clipped from V and 4 bases from J, the junction kept 4 bases outside the gene matches. Per the germline V gene, CDR1 is MNHNS and CDR2 is SASEGT. This CDR3 is built from 14 residues. The CDR3 loop reads CASRGDRGSTEAFF. The CDR3 coding sequence is TGTGCCAGCAGAGGGGACAGGGGGAGCACTGAAGCTTTCTTT.

For this clone: The same CDR3 is also encoded by other DNA sequences in this sample. The chain uses TRBV13 and TRBJ1-1; D unclear. Germline CDR1 and CDR2: PRHDT and FYEKMQ (reference sequence). V was clipped by 5 bases and J by 6 bases, with 19 bases between them. The CDR3 runs to 15 residues. CDR3 residues: CASSPRTVPAAEAFF. CDR3 nucleotides: TGTGCCAGCAGCCCGCGGACTGTCCCCGCCGCTGAAGCTTTCTTT.

CDR3 coding DNA: TGTGCCAGTAGTTCTTGGACTATCACAGATACGCAGTATTTT. Translated: CASSSWTITDTQYF. The chain has TRBV19 and TRBJ2-3; a weak D match, TRBD2 (6 bases). The ends were cut back, 5 bases at V and 2 bases at J, with 11 bases in the middle. The germline CDR1 and CDR2 sequences are LNHDA and SQIVND (reference sequence). The CDR3 loop spans 14 amino acids. Complete variable domain (other parts from reference TRBV19 and TRBJ2-3): DGGITQSPKYLFRKEGQNVTLSCEQNLNHDAMYWYRQDPGQGLRLIYYSQIVNDFQKGDIAEGYSVSREKKESFPLTVTSAQKNPTAFYLCASSSWTITDTQYFGPGTRLTVL.

This chain connects TRBV5-6 to TRBJ1-1; no clear D gene. Germline CDR1 reads SGHDT; CDR2 reads YYEEEE. The CDR3 sequence is 13 residues long. Between the trimmed V and J ends, which lost 2 bases and 1 base, there was a span of 6 bases. CDR3 in amino acids: CASSFYRNTEAFF. The CDR3 DNA reads TGTGCCAGCAGCTTTTACAGGAACACTGAAGCTTTCTTT.

In this sample, this clone turned up once. The rearrangement links TRBV27 to TRBJ2-3; TRBD2 aligns across 7 bases. Trimming cost V 10 bases and J 2 bases; bases outside gene matches: 18. The length of the CDR3 is 17 residues. Germline V lookup: CDR1 MNHEY, CDR2 SMNVEV (reference sequence). The CDR3 DNA is TGTGCCACCTCATCCGCGGGGGTTAGAATCGACACAGATACGCAGTATTTT. It encodes CATSSAGVRIDTDTQYF.

The CDR3 loop is CATSNLNEQFF. CDR3 nucleotide sequence: TGTGCCACCAGCAATCTTAATGAGCAGTTCTTC. The rearrangement uses TRBV15 and TRBJ2-1; no clear D gene. V lost 4 bases to trimming and J lost 7 bases, with 5 bases between them. CDR3 size: 11 residues. In germline, CDR1 is LNHNV, CDR2 YYDKDF (reference sequence).

The genes are TRBV20-1 and TRBJ1-1; a weak D match, TRBD1 (5 bases). The CDR3 is 11 residues long. With 6 bases removed from V and 5 bases from J, the gap between germline ends came to 10 bases. CDR1 is DFQATT, CDR2 SNEGSKA, per germline (reference sequence). The DNA of the CDR3 is TGCAGTGCAAGGGGCGAGACTGAAGCTTTCTTT. As protein: CSARGETEAFF.